The source of this T cell receptor (beta chain) is a study of regulatory T cells in long-lasting Graves disease. To make TCR beta libraries, researchers used iRepertoire HTBI primers and Arm-PCR of CDR3 regions. Each CDR3 protein is one row after TCRdb ran MiXCR on the multiplex PCR reads. The sample has about 420,000 distinct CDR3 sequences, about 25% seen once. Time point denoted: persistent/refractory GD, antithyroid drugs over 5 years with positive TRAb. RNA isolated from PBMCs was used to make the TCR library. From germline, CDR1 is DFQATT and CDR2 SNEGSKA (reference sequence). This CDR3 comprises 13 residues. This clonotype was counted between two and nine times.

The specimen comprised peripheral blood mononuclear cells (PBMCs), sampled when the disease was refractory, from a patient treated with antithyroid drugs. The chain combines TRBV20-1 with TRBJ2-7; 10 bases fit TRBD2. The receptor comes from a female donor with Graves disease. The CDR3 sequence: CYSPGLANNEQYF. The DNA of the CDR3 is TGCTATTCCCCGGGACTAGCGAATAACGAGCAGTACTTC.